The 5 T cell receptor beta chains in this list originate from one sample, sequenced in a study of cytomegalovirus exposure and HLA in healthy donors. Only in-frame clones appear in the TCRdb table, and some are missing; sequencing was by immunoSEQ multiplex PCR. This sample has some 140,000 clones, with 80% to 90% found just once. The sample comprised PBMCs. The receptors here all came from a man younger than 35 in good health and CMV-seropositive.

The chain uses TRBV9 and TRBJ2-3, with a possible D match to TRBD1 (6 bases). The germline V gene has CDR1 SGDLS and CDR2 YYNGEE. Trimming cost V 3 bases and J 6 bases, with 14 bases left between them. The CDR3 has 14 residues. The CDR3 spells CASSAEGGSDTQYF. DNA for the CDR3: TGTGCCAGCAGCGCCGAAGGGGGATCGGATACGCAGTATTTT. The full variable domain, its missing parts supplied by reference TRBV9 and TRBJ2-3, is DSGVTQTPKHLITATGQRVTLRCSPRSGDLSVYWYQQSLDQGLQFLIQYYNGEERAKGNILERFSAQQFPDLHSELNLSSLELGDSALYFCASSAEGGSDTQYFGPGTRLTVL.

V usage is TRBV19 and J usage is TRBJ1-5; D gene unclear. Between the trimmed V and J ends, which lost 7 bases and 3 bases, there was a span of 13 bases. In germline, CDR1 is LNHDA, CDR2 SQIVND (reference sequence). The CDR3 contains 14 residues. CDR3 amino acids: CASTMAGFNQPQHF. The CDR3, as DNA: TGTGCCAGTACTATGGCGGGTTTCAATCAGCCCCAGCATTTT.

This chain connects TRBV4-3 to TRBJ1-5; D perhaps matches TRBD1 (6 bases). With 1 base removed from V and 6 bases from J, the gap between germline ends came to 16 bases. Per germline, CDR1 LGHNA and CDR2 YSLEER. The CDR3 runs 16 residues. The CDR3 region has the DNA TGCGCCAGCAGCCAAGCCCCGGGACATCAATCTCAGCCCCAGCATTTT. Its translation is CASSQAPGHQSQPQHF.

Only one count was recorded for this clone. CDR3 amino acids: CASSQQTGPSYNSPLHF. The CDR3 DNA follows: TGCGCCAGCAGCCAACAAACGGGTCCCTCCTATAATTCACCCCTCCACTTT. The gene calls are TRBV4-3 and TRBJ1-6; D is uncertain. Germline CDR1 LGHNA, CDR2 YSLEER. Trimming pared 2 bases from V and 0 bases from J, leaving 11 bases between. The CDR3 extends over 17 amino acids.

This chain links TRBV7-2 with TRBJ1-2; a possible D gene is TRBD1 (5 bases). Germline loops: CDR1 SGHTA, CDR2 FQGNSA. The CDR3 consists of 13 residues. V lost 3 bases and J 6 bases, leaving 11 bases between the germline ends. CDR3 residues: CASSFWQGNGYTF. The CDR3 coding sequence is TGTGCCAGCAGCTTTTGGCAGGGAAATGGCTACACCTTC.